This T cell receptor beta chain stems from a study of blood T cells in healthy people across ages. Germline trimming cut 0 bases from V and 3 bases from J; bases unmatched to any gene: 3. The CDR3 contains 15 residues. Germline assignment: CDR1 KGHDR and CDR2 SFDVKD. Sample-barcoded 5' priming and a J-beta primer mix drove a second PCR of about 6 to 12 cycles. TCRdb ran MiXCR on the 5' RACE reads and lists one entry per CDR3 protein. The table has some 1.8 million distinct CDR3 sequences, roughly two fifths seen once. This clonotype was observed a handful of times. The chain has TRBV24-1 and TRBJ2-5; 7 bases fit TRBD1. The clonotype was recovered from a human donor in good health. The material sequenced was blood. DNA for the CDR3: TGTGCCACCAGTGATTTGTTAACAGGGGAAGAGACCCAGTACTTC. The encoded protein is CATSDLLTGEETQYF.